Presented here are 21 T cell receptor beta chains from one specimen sequenced in a study of technical replicates of blood from several donors. The repertoire was sequenced with immunoSEQ multiplex PCR; TCRdb's copy has only in-frame clones and lacks some. The sample yields 65,000 to 90,000 clones, 93% seen once. Sequencing was done on a sample of T cells isolated from PBMCs. These receptors were taken from a human donor in good health.

The V and J genes are TRBV11-2 and TRBJ1-5; tentatively, D is TRBD1 (5 bases). CDR1 SGHAT and CDR2 FQNNGV come from the germline V gene. V was trimmed by 2 bases and J by 7 bases, leaving 9 bases between them. There are 13 residues in the CDR3. CDR3 sequence (DNA): TGTGCCAGCAGCTTATCCCCAGGGCAGCCCCAGCATTTT. Protein product: CASSLSPGQPQHF.

This chain joins TRBV12-5 and TRBJ2-7; 7 positions match TRBD1. The V segment lost 6 bases and the J segment 3 bases; nucleotides outside the gene matches: 14. The CDR3 covers 16 residues. CDR1 LGHNT and CDR2 FRNRAP come from the germline V gene. CDR3 nucleotide sequence: TGTGCTAGTGGCCCGGCACGAGCCGACAGGGACTACGAGCAGTACTTC. It encodes CASGPARADRDYEQYF.

The chain employs TRBV4-1 and TRBJ1-4, with D hard to call. Trimming pared 0 bases from V and 4 bases from J, leaving 9 bases between. Germline values: CDR1 MGHRA, CDR2 YSYEKL. This CDR3 contains 15 residues. CDR3 in DNA: TGCGCCAGCAGCCAAGATGAGGCAGTTAATGAAAAACTGTTTTTT. This sequence encodes CASSQDEAVNEKLFF.

The V and J genes are TRBV11-3 and TRBJ2-1; 7 positions match TRBD2. CDR1 is SGHNT, CDR2 YENEEA, per germline. With V trimmed by 5 bases and J by 5 bases, 6 bases remained unmatched. The CDR3 is made up of 14 amino acids. CDR3 in DNA: TGTGCCAGCAGCACTCGGGGAGGGGACAATGAGCAGTTCTTC. Amino acids: CASSTRGGDNEQFF.

The chain is built from TRBV4-2 and TRBJ1-5; D is perhaps TRBD1 (5 bases). V shed 0 bases and J shed 9 bases, with 6 bases lying between them. This CDR3 spans 12 amino acids. Germline-derived CDR1 and CDR2 are LGHNA and YNFKEQ. In DNA form, the CDR3 reads TGTGCCAGCAGCCAAGAGGGGGGGCCCCAGCATTTT. The encoded protein is CASSQEGGPQHF.

This chain joins TRBV5-1 and TRBJ2-4; 9 bases agree with TRBD1. The CDR3 has 16 amino acids. Per the germline V gene, CDR1 is SGHRS and CDR2 is YFSETQ. With 4 bases clipped from V and 3 bases from J, the junction kept 8 bases outside the gene matches. CDR3: CASSPRDRDIKNIQYF. The DNA of the CDR3 is TGCGCCAGCAGCCCCCGGGACAGGGATATCAAAAACATTCAGTACTTC.

CDR3 sequence: CASSAERTVYGYTF. The CDR3 DNA reads TGTGCCAGCAGCGCCGAGCGGACGGTCTATGGCTACACCTTC. The chain uses TRBV6-1 and TRBJ1-2; D is ambiguous. CDR1 and CDR2 (germline): MNHNS, SASEGT. V was clipped by 6 bases and J by 4 bases, with 15 bases between them. The CDR3 sequence is 14 residues long.

The chain has TRBV7-6 and TRBJ1-4; weak D call: TRBD1 (6 bases). The CDR3 runs 14 residues. Germline CDR1 and CDR2: SGHVS and FNYEAQ. Trimming removed 2 bases at V and 7 bases at J, with 11 bases between. In nucleotides, the CDR3 is TGTGCCAGCAGCTTACAACAAGGGGGTGAAAAACTGTTTTTT. It translates to CASSLQQGGEKLFF.

The J gene is TRBJ1-2, the V gene TRBV28; D gene ambiguous. There are 14 residues in the CDR3. Germline CDR1 and CDR2: MDHEN and SYDVKM. Trimming removed 2 bases at V and 2 bases at J, with 9 bases between. This CDR3 is CASSLAALNYGYTF. As DNA, the CDR3 is TGTGCCAGCAGTTTAGCAGCGTTGAACTATGGCTACACCTTC.

V gene TRBV11-2 combines with J gene TRBJ2-2; weak D call: TRBD2 (6 bases). CDR3 length: 15 residues. Trimming stripped 6 bases from V and 3 bases from J, with 14 bases between. CDR1 is SGHAT and CDR2 is FQNNGV in the germline V gene. The CDR3 bases are TGTGCCAGCAGTTACTTGACGGGGGACACCGGGGAGCTGTTTTTT. It codes for CASSYLTGDTGELFF.

The CDR3 DNA is TGTGCCAGCAGTTTATCGGCCACAGGGGCCAACTATGGCTACACCTTC. It specifies CASSLSATGANYGYTF. This chain uses TRBV27 with TRBJ1-2, with 7 bases aligning to TRBD1. Germline assignment: CDR1 MNHEY and CDR2 SMNVEV (reference sequence). The CDR3 totals 16 residues. The V and J ends lost 0 bases and 2 bases, in that order; junction bases with no gene match: 6.

The rearrangement joins TRBV29-1 to TRBJ2-1; 8 positions agree with TRBD2. Trimming removed 1 base from V and 5 bases from J; junction bases left unmatched: 7. This CDR3 contains 15 residues. Germline assignment: CDR1 SQVTM and CDR2 ANQGSEA. The CDR3 DNA sequence: TGCAGCGTTGAAGCCGGGGGGGGGTCCCACAATGAGCAGTTCTTC. Translated, it gives CSVEAGGGSHNEQFF.

V usage is TRBV10-2 and J usage is TRBJ1-2; tentative D call: TRBD1 (6 bases). The CDR3 sequence is 12 residues long. The germline V gene has CDR1 WSHSY and CDR2 SAAADI. Trimming stripped 7 bases from V and 2 bases from J, with 8 bases between. This chain's CDR3 is CASKGDNYGYTF. The CDR3 nucleotides read TGCGCCAGCAAGGGGGACAACTATGGCTACACCTTC.

The chain links TRBV2 to TRBJ1-5; unclear D gene. Germline CDR1 SNHLY, CDR2 FYNNEI. V lost 3 bases and J 9 bases, leaving 9 bases between the germline ends. This CDR3 spans 12 amino acids. The CDR3 DNA sequence: TGTGCCAGCAGTGAGCGCGCCTGGCCCCAGCATTTT. Translation: CASSERAWPQHF.

This chain uses TRBV9 with TRBJ1-1; D unclear. From germline, CDR1 is SGDLS and CDR2 YYNGEE. This CDR3 spans 13 amino acids. The V gene lost 2 bases and the J gene lost 5 bases, with 10 bases spanning the gap. The CDR3 sequence is CASSVSSETEAFF. The CDR3 nucleotides are TGTGCCAGCAGCGTCTCCAGCGAGACTGAAGCTTTCTTT.

The chain is built from TRBV4-2 and TRBJ2-4, with D possibly being TRBD2 (5 bases). With 1 base removed from V and 0 bases from J, the gap between germline ends came to 10 bases. CDR3 length: 16 amino acids. Per the germline V gene, CDR1 is LGHNA and CDR2 is YNFKEQ. CDR3 coding DNA: TGTGCCAGCAGCCAAGGAGGTGCGGGAGCCAAAAACATTCAGTACTTC. Residues: CASSQGGAGAKNIQYF.

The genes are TRBV19 and TRBJ1-4; 8 nucleotides match TRBD1. The germline V gene encodes CDR1 LNHDA and CDR2 SQIVND (reference sequence). CDR3 size: 13 residues. V lost 6 bases to trimming and J lost 7 bases; unmatched junction nucleotides: 4. The CDR3 DNA sequence: TGTGCCAGTAGGGACAGGGTCGGTGAAAAACTGTTTTTT. Encoded protein: CASRDRVGEKLFF.

This clone was recorded only once. This chain joins TRBV9 and TRBJ2-3; 7 bases are a match to TRBD1. The V gene's germline CDR1 is SGDLS and CDR2 YYNGEE. Trimming removed 0 bases from V and 9 bases from J; junction bases left unmatched: 10. CDR3 length: 15 residues. The DNA of the CDR3 is TGTGCCAGCAGCGTAGGGGGGACAGACCAAGGGACGCAGTATTTT. Its translation: CASSVGGTDQGTQYF. Full variable domain (missing parts from reference TRBV9 and TRBJ2-3): DSGVTQTPKHLITATGQRVTLRCSPRSGDLSVYWYQQSLDQGLQFLIQYYNGEERAKGNILERFSAQQFPDLHSELNLSSLELGDSALYFCASSVGGTDQGTQYFGPGTRLTVL.

The chain combines TRBV10-1 with TRBJ2-3, with D possibly TRBD2 on 5 matching bases. This CDR3 is 14 amino acids long. The germline CDR1 and CDR2 sequences are WNHNN and SYGVQD (reference sequence). Trimming removed 8 bases at V and 2 bases at J, with 14 bases between. CDR3 in DNA: TGCGCCAGCCGATCCGGGGAGAACACAGATACGCAGTATTTT. Translated: CASRSGENTDTQYF.

This chain links TRBV9 with TRBJ1-4; maybe TRBD1 (6 bases). Trimming left V 4 bases short and J 5 bases short, with 21 bases between. The germline V gene encodes CDR1 SGDLS and CDR2 YYNGEE. The CDR3 has 17 residues. The CDR3 DNA reads TGTGCCAGCAGCCCCAGGGGTAGAAGCGGCAGGAATGAAAAACTGTTTTTT. Amino acids: CASSPRGRSGRNEKLFF.

This clone has just a few counts. The CDR3 reads CASSLPVVSGELFF. CDR3 in DNA: TGTGCCAGCAGCTTACCAGTTGTCTCCGGGGAGCTGTTTTTT. The J gene is TRBJ2-2, the V gene TRBV7-9, with D unresolved. In germline, CDR1 is SEHNR, CDR2 FQNEAQ (reference sequence). The CDR3 runs to 14 residues. Trimming shortened V by 2 bases and J by 6 bases, and 10 bases separated the two germline ends.